A selection of T cell receptor beta chains follows, all from one sample in a study of cytomegalovirus exposure and HLA in healthy donors. Sequencing used immunoSEQ multiplex PCR; TCRdb keeps in-frame clones, though not all of them. The repertoire consists of some 100,000 clones, with 74% occurring once and the leading ten covering approximately 2%. The sequenced sample consisted of PBMCs. These receptors were collected from a human donor in good health. CDR3s include the opening cysteine and the closing phenylalanine or tryptophan. The D gene is left open where the match is weak. Clone size, where shown, is once, few, many, or a class for clones that have expanded.

J gene: TRBJ2-5
D gene: TRBD2
clone size: -
V gene: TRBV7-3
CDR3 protein: CASSLGLAGVETQYF
CDR3 DNA: TGTGCCAGCAGCTTGGGACTAGCGGGGGTGGAGACCCAGTACTTC

J gene: TRBJ1-5
D gene: -
clone size: -
V gene: TRBV27
CDR3 protein: CASSLGLLQPQHF
CDR3 DNA: TGTGCCAGCAGTTTGGGACTTCTTCAGCCCCAGCATTTT

J gene: TRBJ1-4
D gene: -
clone size: -
V gene: TRBV30
CDR3 protein: CAWTRGGDVDKLFF
CDR3 DNA: TGTGCCTGGACCCGAGGAGGGGACGTAGACAAACTGTTTTTT

J gene: TRBJ1-6
D gene: TRBD1
clone size: -
V gene: TRBV18
CDR3 protein: CASSRTGRDSPLHF
CDR3 DNA: TGTGCCAGCTCGCGGACAGGGAGGGATTCACCCCTCCACTTT

J gene: TRBJ2-7
D gene: -
clone size: -
V gene: TRBV7-6
CDR3 protein: CASSLTPPGGEQYF
CDR3 DNA: TGTGCCAGCAGCTTAACCCCCCCGGGTGGGGAGCAGTACTTC

J gene: TRBJ1-2
D gene: TRBD1
clone size: once
V gene: TRBV19
CDR3 protein: CASSSTGWDGYTF
CDR3 DNA: TGTGCCAGTAGTTCGACAGGGTGGGATGGCTACACCTTC

J gene: TRBJ1-2
D gene: -
clone size: -
V gene: TRBV10-1
CDR3 protein: CASSETGPYGYTF
CDR3 DNA: TGCGCCAGCAGTGAGACAGGACCCTATGGCTACACCTTC

J gene: TRBJ1-1
D gene: -
clone size: -
V gene: TRBV10-1
CDR3 protein: CASSDLMGSTEAFF
CDR3 DNA: TGCGCCAGCAGTGACCTGATGGGGAGCACTGAAGCTTTCTTT

J gene: TRBJ2-2
D gene: TRBD2
clone size: -
V gene: TRBV30
CDR3 protein: CAWIRSRLAGGLTSTGELFF
CDR3 DNA: TGTGCCTGGATCCGATCTAGGCTAGCGGGGGGCCTTACCTCCACCGGGGAGCTGTTTTTT

J gene: TRBJ1-1
D gene: -
clone size: few
V gene: TRBV18
CDR3 protein: CASSPKTENTEAFF
CDR3 DNA: TGTGCCAGCTCACCCAAGACAGAGAACACTGAAGCTTTCTTT

J gene: TRBJ1-2
D gene: TRBD1
clone size: -
V gene: TRBV10-3
CDR3 protein: CAITGQGDYGYTF
CDR3 DNA: TGTGCCATCACGGGACAGGGAGACTATGGCTACACCTTC

J gene: TRBJ1-3
D gene: -
clone size: -
V gene: TRBV19
CDR3 protein: CASSASVIQGAPSSGNTIYF
CDR3 DNA: TGTGCCAGTAGTGCCTCCGTGATACAGGGAGCCCCCTCCTCTGGAAACACCATATATTTT

J gene: TRBJ1-1
D gene: TRBD1
clone size: few
V gene: TRBV18
CDR3 protein: CASSPGQGNTEAFF
CDR3 DNA: TGTGCCAGCTCACCTGGACAGGGGAACACTGAAGCTTTCTTT

J gene: TRBJ2-1
D gene: TRBD2
clone size: -
V gene: TRBV5-1
CDR3 protein: CASSTLAGGYNEQFF
CDR3 DNA: TGCGCCAGCAGCACCCTGGCGGGAGGGTACAATGAGCAGTTCTTC

J gene: TRBJ1-2
D gene: TRBD1
clone size: -
V gene: TRBV18
CDR3 protein: CASSPGTGVGYTF
CDR3 DNA: TGTGCCAGCTCACCCGGGACAGGGGTTGGCTACACCTTC

J gene: TRBJ2-7
D gene: TRBD2
clone size: -
V gene: TRBV6-5
CDR3 protein: CASSKLAGGVNEQYF
CDR3 DNA: TGTGCCAGCAGTAAACTAGCGGGGGGCGTCAACGAGCAATACTTC

J gene: TRBJ2-7
D gene: TRBD2
clone size: once
V gene: TRBV29-1
CDR3 protein: CSATSGGSYEQYF
CDR3 DNA: TGCAGCGCTACTAGCGGGGGATCCTACGAGCAGTACTTC

J gene: TRBJ2-3
D gene: TRBD2
clone size: -
V gene: TRBV7-2
CDR3 protein: CASSLAPRGGATDTQYF
CDR3 DNA: TGTGCCAGCAGCTTAGCCCCTCGGGGGGGGGCCACAGATACGCAGTATTTT

J gene: TRBJ1-5
D gene: TRBD1
clone size: -
V gene: TRBV5-4
CDR3 protein: CASSFGGGASNQPQHF
CDR3 DNA: TGTGCCAGCAGCTTCGGAGGGGGCGCGTCAAATCAGCCCCAGCATTTT

J gene: TRBJ1-2
D gene: TRBD1
clone size: -
V gene: TRBV11-2
CDR3 protein: CASSSPDRGHYGYTF
CDR3 DNA: TGTGCCAGCAGCTCCCCGGACAGGGGCCACTATGGCTACACCTTC

J gene: TRBJ1-4
D gene: -
clone size: -
V gene: TRBV28
CDR3 protein: CASSLPGSGEKLFF
CDR3 DNA: TGTGCCAGCAGTTTACCGGGGTCCGGCGAAAAACTGTTTTTT

J gene: TRBJ2-1
D gene: TRBD1
clone size: once
V gene: TRBV5-1
CDR3 protein: CASGLGGDRVNNEQFF
CDR3 DNA: TGCGCCAGCGGGCTCGGAGGAGACAGGGTTAACAATGAGCAGTTCTTC

J gene: TRBJ1-2
D gene: TRBD1
clone size: -
V gene: TRBV7-3
CDR3 protein: CASSQPGQGYTF
CDR3 DNA: TGTGCCAGCAGCCAACCGGGACAGGGGTACACCTTC

J gene: TRBJ2-5
D gene: TRBD1
clone size: -
V gene: TRBV29-1
CDR3 protein: CSARDRSGFETQYF
CDR3 DNA: TGCAGCGCCCGGGACAGGAGTGGCTTTGAGACCCAGTACTTC

J gene: TRBJ2-7
D gene: TRBD1
clone size: -
V gene: TRBV6-1
CDR3 protein: CASSSGSGQAEQYF
CDR3 DNA: TGTGCCAGCAGTTCGGGCTCCGGACAGGCCGAGCAGTACTTC

J gene: TRBJ2-1
D gene: TRBD2
clone size: -
V gene: TRBV7-8
CDR3 protein: CASSRTSGYTYNEQFF
CDR3 DNA: TGTGCCAGCAGCCGGACTAGCGGGTATACCTACAATGAGCAGTTCTTC

J gene: TRBJ2-3
D gene: TRBD1
clone size: once
V gene: TRBV7-9
CDR3 protein: CASSLGGTGVRTDTQYF
CDR3 DNA: TGTGCCAGCAGCTTAGGTGGAACAGGGGTTCGTACAGATACGCAGTATTTT

J gene: TRBJ1-2
D gene: -
clone size: -
V gene: TRBV28
CDR3 protein: CASSLVGTEKNYGYTF
CDR3 DNA: TGTGCCAGCAGTTTAGTGGGGACTGAAAAAAACTATGGCTACACCTTC

J gene: TRBJ1-1
D gene: -
clone size: -
V gene: TRBV7-2
CDR3 protein: CASRFMNTEAFF
CDR3 DNA: TGTGCCAGCAGATTCATGAACACTGAAGCTTTCTTT

J gene: TRBJ2-7
D gene: -
clone size: -
V gene: TRBV5-1
CDR3 protein: CASSTQTGDEQYF
CDR3 DNA: TGCGCCAGCAGCACTCAAACCGGGGATGAGCAGTACTTC

J gene: TRBJ1-2
D gene: -
clone size: -
V gene: TRBV27
CDR3 protein: CASSLYGASYGYTF
CDR3 DNA: TGTGCCAGCAGTTTATATGGGGCCTCATATGGCTACACCTTC

J gene: TRBJ1-2
D gene: TRBD1
clone size: once
V gene: TRBV15
CDR3 protein: CATSRDHDRGYGYTF
CDR3 DNA: TGTGCCACCAGCAGAGATCACGACAGGGGCTATGGCTACACCTTC

J gene: TRBJ1-2
D gene: -
clone size: -
V gene: TRBV19
CDR3 protein: CASSSWGGRTQRGYTF
CDR3 DNA: TGTGCCAGTAGTTCCTGGGGCGGCAGGACCCAACGGGGCTACACCTTC

J gene: TRBJ1-4
D gene: -
clone size: -
V gene: TRBV15
CDR3 protein: CATSRQGFNEKLFF
CDR3 DNA: TGTGCCACCAGCAGACAGGGTTTTAATGAAAAACTGTTTTTT

J gene: TRBJ1-5
D gene: -
clone size: -
V gene: TRBV6-5
CDR3 protein: CASSPRSGGNQPQHF
CDR3 DNA: TGTGCCAGCAGTCCCCGTTCCGGAGGCAATCAGCCCCAGCATTTT

J gene: TRBJ2-3
D gene: -
clone size: -
V gene: TRBV27
CDR3 protein: CASSSTGITQYF
CDR3 DNA: TGTGCCAGCAGCAGCACGGGGATCACTCAGTATTTT

J gene: TRBJ1-5
D gene: TRBD1
clone size: -
V gene: TRBV5-1
CDR3 protein: CASSLGQGYNQPQHF
CDR3 DNA: TGCGCCAGCAGCTTGGGACAGGGGTACAATCAGCCCCAGCATTTT

J gene: TRBJ1-1
D gene: -
clone size: -
V gene: TRBV5-1
CDR3 protein: CASSLLSSDTEAFF
CDR3 DNA: TGCGCCAGCAGCTTGTTATCCTCGGACACTGAAGCTTTCTTT

J gene: TRBJ2-7
D gene: TRBD1
clone size: once
V gene: TRBV5-8
CDR3 protein: CASGWGQDYEQYF
CDR3 DNA: TGTGCCAGCGGGTGGGGACAGGACTACGAGCAGTACTTC

J gene: TRBJ2-3
D gene: -
clone size: -
V gene: TRBV6-6
CDR3 protein: CASSYRGRSTDTQYF
CDR3 DNA: TGTGCCAGCAGTTATAGGGGAAGGAGCACAGATACGCAGTATTTT

J gene: TRBJ2-7
D gene: -
clone size: -
V gene: TRBV30
CDR3 protein: CAWSAPWAEQYF
CDR3 DNA: TGTGCCTGGAGTGCACCTTGGGCGGAGCAGTACTTC

J gene: TRBJ1-1
D gene: TRBD1
clone size: -
V gene: TRBV28
CDR3 protein: CASSWDRTLNTEAFF
CDR3 DNA: TGTGCCAGCAGTTGGGACAGGACCTTAAACACTGAAGCTTTCTTT

J gene: TRBJ2-2
D gene: TRBD1
clone size: -
V gene: TRBV28
CDR3 protein: CASSSTRTGPTGELFF
CDR3 DNA: TGTGCCAGCAGTTCCACCCGGACAGGGCCCACCGGGGAGCTGTTTTTT

J gene: TRBJ1-5
D gene: -
clone size: few
V gene: TRBV6-1
CDR3 protein: CASTRGDGNQPQHF
CDR3 DNA: TGTGCCAGCACCCGGGGGGACGGGAATCAGCCCCAGCATTTT

J gene: TRBJ2-2
D gene: TRBD2
clone size: few
V gene: TRBV27
CDR3 protein: CASSRILGLAGEVGELFF
CDR3 DNA: TGTGCCAGCAGTCGGATCCTCGGACTAGCGGGGGAGGTCGGGGAGCTGTTTTTT

J gene: TRBJ1-1
D gene: TRBD1
clone size: few
V gene: TRBV30
CDR3 protein: CASPGQGTIEAFF
CDR3 DNA: TGTGCCTCTCCAGGACAGGGAACTATTGAAGCTTTCTTT

J gene: TRBJ1-2
D gene: -
clone size: few
V gene: TRBV28
CDR3 protein: CASSLVGRLGDGYTF
CDR3 DNA: TGTGCCAGCAGTTTAGTGGGTCGACTAGGTGATGGCTACACCTTC

J gene: TRBJ1-1
D gene: -
clone size: -
V gene: TRBV19
CDR3 protein: CASGTSNTEAFF
CDR3 DNA: TGTGCCAGTGGGACATCGAACACTGAAGCTTTCTTT

J gene: TRBJ1-5
D gene: -
clone size: -
V gene: TRBV4-3
CDR3 protein: CASSQDRQFNQPQHF
CDR3 DNA: TGCGCCAGCAGCCAAGATCGACAGTTCAATCAGCCCCAGCATTTT

J gene: TRBJ1-6
D gene: -
clone size: -
V gene: TRBV10-3
CDR3 protein: CAGSKGVNNSPLHF
CDR3 DNA: TGTGCCGGCTCTAAGGGGGTAAATAATTCACCCCTCCACTTT

J gene: TRBJ1-2
D gene: -
clone size: -
V gene: TRBV7-2
CDR3 protein: CASREGVNYGYTF
CDR3 DNA: TGTGCCAGCAGGGAAGGAGTCAACTATGGCTACACCTTC

J gene: TRBJ1-1
D gene: -
clone size: -
V gene: TRBV6-1
CDR3 protein: CASSREQGITEAFF
CDR3 DNA: TGTGCTAGCAGTCGGGAACAGGGAATCACTGAAGCTTTCTTT

J gene: TRBJ2-1
D gene: TRBD2
clone size: -
V gene: TRBV4-1
CDR3 protein: CASSQTSGDYNEQFF
CDR3 DNA: TGCGCCAGCAGCCAGACTAGCGGGGATTACAATGAGCAGTTCTTC

J gene: TRBJ2-5
D gene: -
clone size: once
V gene: TRBV2
CDR3 protein: CASSLGRSETQYF
CDR3 DNA: TGTGCCAGCAGCCTAGGGAGGTCAGAGACCCAGTACTTC

J gene: TRBJ2-2
D gene: TRBD2
clone size: -
V gene: TRBV2
CDR3 protein: CASNDGGRNTGELFF
CDR3 DNA: TGTGCCAGCAATGACGGGGGGAGGAACACCGGGGAGCTGTTTTTT